This TCR beta chain was recorded in a study of blood T cell repertoires in COVID-19. On the study more broadly: Researchers got acute and convalescent COVID-19 samples from the United States, Italy and Spain.

This CDR3 has 13 amino acids. V was pared by 4 bases and J by 1 base, with 2 bases of the junction left unmatched. CDR1 and CDR2 (germline): SQVTM, ANQGSEA. Profiled with immunoSEQ multiplex PCR; TCRdb holds only in-frame clones, not every one. The sample holds hundreds of thousands of clones, around 80% seen once. J is TRBJ1-2 and V is TRBV29-1; 8 bases match TRBD1. The specimen was peripheral blood. The origin of this receptor is a woman of 80 years or more with acute or convalescent COVID-19. DNA for the CDR3: TGCAGCGTTGGGACAGGGTTTAACTATGGCTACACCTTC. The encoded protein is CSVGTGFNYGYTF.